This TCR beta chain was captured in a study of cytomegalovirus exposure and HLA in healthy donors. CDR1 and CDR2 from the germline V gene are MRHNA and SNTAGT. The V gene end was trimmed by 7 bases and the J gene end by 5 bases; junction bases not matched to a gene: 6. CDR3 length equals 14 residues. This clone was detected once. Every donor was a healthy person donating bone marrow. It was with 60 Vbeta and 13 Jbeta primers that the PCR ran. The protocol was immunoSEQ multiplex PCR, while the TCRdb copy is restricted to in-frame clones and leaves out a portion. The sample comprises approximately 140,000 clones, roughly 73% of which are singletons, and 1.5% to 2% rests with the top ten.

The TCR was taken from a female donor in good health and CMV-seronegative. Sequenced material: PBMCs. This chain links TRBV6-4 with TRBJ2-2; 8 bases fit TRBD2. DNA for the CDR3: TGTGCCAGCAAGAGACTAGCGCGGACCGGGGAGCTGTTTTTT. Protein sequence: CASKRLARTGELFF.